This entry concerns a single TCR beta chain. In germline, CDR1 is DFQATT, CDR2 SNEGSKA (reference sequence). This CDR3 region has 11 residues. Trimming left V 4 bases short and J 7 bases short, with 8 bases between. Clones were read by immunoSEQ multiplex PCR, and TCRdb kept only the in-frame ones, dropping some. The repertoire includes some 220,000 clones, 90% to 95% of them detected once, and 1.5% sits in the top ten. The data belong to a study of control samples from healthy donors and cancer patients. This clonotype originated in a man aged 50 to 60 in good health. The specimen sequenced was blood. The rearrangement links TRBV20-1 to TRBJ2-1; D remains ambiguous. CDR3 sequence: CSATGPNEQFF. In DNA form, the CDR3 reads TGCAGTGCTACCGGCCCTAATGAGCAGTTCTTC.